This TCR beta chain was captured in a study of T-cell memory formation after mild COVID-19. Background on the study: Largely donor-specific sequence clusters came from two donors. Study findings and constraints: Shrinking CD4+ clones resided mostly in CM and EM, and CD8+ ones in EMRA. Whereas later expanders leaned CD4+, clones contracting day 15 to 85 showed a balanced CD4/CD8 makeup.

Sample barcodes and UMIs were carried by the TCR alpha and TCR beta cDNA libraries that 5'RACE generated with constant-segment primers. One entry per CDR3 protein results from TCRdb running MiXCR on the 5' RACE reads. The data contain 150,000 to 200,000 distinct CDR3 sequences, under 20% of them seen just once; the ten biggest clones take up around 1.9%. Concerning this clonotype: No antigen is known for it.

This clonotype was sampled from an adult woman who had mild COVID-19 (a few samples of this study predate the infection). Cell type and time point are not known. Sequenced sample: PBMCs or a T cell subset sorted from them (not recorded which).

The CDR3 coding sequence is TGCGCCAGCAGCCAAGATAGTTGGCGGGGGGGCAAAGAGACCCAGTACTTC. Amino acid sequence: CASSQDSWRGGKETQYF. The chain employs TRBV4-1 and TRBJ2-5; 9 nucleotides agree with TRBD2. The trim removed 0 bases at V and 3 bases at J, leaving 8 bases unmatched. The CDR3 runs 17 residues. The germline V gene has CDR1 MGHRA and CDR2 YSYEKL.